The 23 T cell receptor beta chains presented below share a single source sample, sequenced in a study of tumor-infiltrating lymphocytes in primary liver carcinoma. Germline DNA was also extracted, and blood RNA derived from unsorted whole blood. TCR beta cDNA was made from 400 to 600 ng total RNA with a constant-region primer. Nested multiplex PCR, run for three rounds with slightly modified ARM-PCR, yielded TCR beta libraries. Forward primers for TRBV1-TRBV30 and a C-beta reverse primer served the first two PCR rounds, at around 9 cycles each. MiXCR, applied by TCRdb to the multiplex PCR reads, yields one record per CDR3 protein. Of about 310,000 distinct CDR3 sequences detected, around three fifths appear once; the ten largest clones hold over 15%. Sequencing was carried out using peripheral blood. These receptors all stem from a woman in her twenties or thirties with primary liver carcinoma and hepatitis B virus infection.

The chain couples TRBV13 to TRBJ1-1; possibly TRBD1 for D (6 bases). Trimming left V 4 bases short and J 4 bases short, with 13 bases between. Germline CDR1 is PRHDT and CDR2 is FYEKMQ (reference sequence). The CDR3 has 14 amino acids. This CDR3 is CASSSQEGGTEAFF. As DNA, the CDR3 is TGTGCCAGCAGCTCACAGGAAGGGGGCACTGAAGCTTTCTTT.

This clonotype has just a few counts. A much larger clone is a single base away; this may be a read error. The chain links TRBV4-3 to TRBJ2-7; 8 bases map to TRBD2. Germline loops: CDR1 LGHNA, CDR2 YSLEER. CDR3 size: 15 residues. CDR3 sequence (DNA): TGCGCCAGCAGCCAAATAGCGGGGCCGAACTACAAGCAGTACTTC. Translation: CASSQIAGPNYKQYF.

Worth noting for this clonotype: One end of the junction varies from germline; a read error may be responsible. The chain couples TRBV11-2 to TRBJ1-1; perhaps TRBD1 as D (5 bases). CDR3 length equals 15 residues. Germline V lookup: CDR1 SGHAT, CDR2 FQNNGV. CDR3 bases: TGTACCAGCAGTTATGAACTGGGGGTGAACACTGAAGCTTTCTTT. Translation gives CTSSYELGVNTEAFF.

Comment on this clonotype: A junction end diverges from the germline sequence, so it may reflect a read error. The V and J genes are TRBV6-6 and TRBJ2-1; 9 nucleotides line up with TRBD2. The CDR3 is made up of 17 amino acids. Germline assignment: CDR1 MNHNY and CDR2 SVGAGI (reference sequence). CDR3 sequence (DNA): TGTCCCAGCAGTAGCACCCAACTAGCGGGCCGAGACAATGAGCAGTTCTTC. Translating it yields CPSSSTQLAGRDNEQFF.

For this clonotype: The junction shows a germline mismatch at one end, possibly a read error. The rearrangement links TRBV7-9 to TRBJ2-1, with a possible D match to TRBD2 (5 bases). This CDR3 comprises 14 residues. Germline loops: CDR1 SEHNR, CDR2 FQNEAQ (reference sequence). CDR3 nucleotide sequence: TGTGCCAGCAGCTTTACGGAGGCCTCTAATGAGCAATTCTTC. It is translated as CASSFTEASNEQFF.

For this clonotype: At one boundary the junction diverges from the germline segment, which might be a read error. The V and J genes are TRBV11-2 and TRBJ2-5, with D perhaps TRBD2 (5 bases). Germline CDR1 and CDR2: SGHAT and FQNNGV. The CDR3 is 13 residues long. CDR3 residues: CAGSGGPRETQYF. CDR3 DNA sequence: TGTGCCGGCAGCGGCGGGCCGCGGGAGACCCAGTACTTC.

Points on this clonotype: A read error may produce the germline difference seen at one junction end. This chain links TRBV12-3 or TRBV12-4 with TRBJ1-5; weak D call: TRBD1 (5 bases). The CDR3 runs 14 residues. CDR3 sequence: CASSLRQGELPQHF. CDR3 DNA: TGTGCCAGCAGCTTAAGGCAGGGTGAACTGCCCCAACATTTT.

With respect to this clonotype: A much larger clonotype is one base distant, so this may be a read error. This chain links TRBV6-5 with TRBJ2-7; possibly TRBD2 for D (5 bases). The CDR3 runs to 13 residues. The germline V gene encodes CDR1 MNHEY and CDR2 SVGAGI. The CDR3 DNA sequence: TGTGCCAGCAGTTACGTCCGGGGATCCGAGCATTACTTC. This encodes CASSYVRGSEHYF.

CDR3 in amino acids: CASSPYYGTRQGEQFF. CDR3 DNA sequence: TGTGCCAGCAGCCCATATTACGGGACTAGGCAGGGTGAGCAGTTCTTC. The chain is built from TRBV5-4 and TRBJ2-1, with 8 bases aligning to TRBD2. Unmatched junction bases numbered 15, after V lost 4 bases and J lost 9 bases. Germline CDR1 reads SGHNT; CDR2 reads YYREEE (reference sequence). The CDR3 is 16 amino acids.

The rearrangement links TRBV7-9 to TRBJ2-7; D ambiguous. Germline V gives CDR1 SEHNR, CDR2 FQNEAQ (reference sequence). V dropped 5 bases and J dropped 7 bases, with 18 bases sitting between them. This CDR3 contains 14 residues. DNA for the CDR3: TGTGCCAGCAGCCAGAACGGGCCGGCGAGTGAGCAGTACTTC. This codes for CASSQNGPASEQYF.

This chain connects TRBV5-1 to TRBJ2-4; 11 nucleotides agree with TRBD1. Germline V gene data show CDR1 as SGHRS and CDR2 as YFSETQ. The CDR3 contains 17 residues. The V segment lost 4 bases and the J segment 3 bases; nucleotides outside the gene matches: 9. The CDR3 DNA follows: TGCGCCAGCAGCACAACCGGGACAGGGGGAGGCAAAAACATTCAGTACTTC. Its translation: CASSTTGTGGGKNIQYF.

Worth noting for this clonotype: At one of its ends the junction is not consistent with the germline gene, which may arise from a read error. The CDR3: CGSSESALAGVEQFF. The CDR3 coding sequence is TGCGGCAGCAGTGAGTCCGCCCTAGCGGGGGTTGAGCAGTTCTTC. V gene TRBV10-1 combines with J gene TRBJ2-1; 10 bases line up with TRBD2. The CDR3 totals 15 residues. Germline CDR1 WNHNN, CDR2 SYGVQD (reference sequence).

This clonotype has only one observation. This may stem from a read error, because a much larger clone lies one nucleotide away. The chain uses TRBV6-5 and TRBJ2-7; 7 bases agree with TRBD1. This CDR3 is 15 amino acids long. The germline V gene encodes CDR1 MNHEY and CDR2 SVGAGI. The V segment lost 8 bases and the J segment 3 bases; nucleotides outside the gene matches: 13. The CDR3 sequence: CASARGLVDSYEQYF. CDR3 nucleotides: TGTGCCAGCGCAAGGGGGCTAGTGGACAGCTACGAGCAGTACTTC.

Note on this clonotype: A much larger clone differs by one base, so this may be a read error. This chain links TRBV6-2 or TRBV6-3 with TRBJ2-1, with 7 bases fitting TRBD1. This CDR3 has 16 residues. CDR1 is MNHEY and CDR2 is SVGEGT in the germline V gene. The CDR3 loop reads CASSSRTGSSYIEQFF. Written as DNA, the CDR3 is TGTGCCAGCAGTTCCCGGACAGGAAGCTCCTACATTGAGCAGTTCTTC.

On this clonotype: This sequence may be a read error, since a much larger clone differs from it by one base. V and J are TRBV12-3 or TRBV12-4 and TRBJ1-5; tentatively, D is TRBD1 (5 bases). This CDR3 is 13 amino acids long. V lost 7 bases and J 7 bases, leaving 14 bases between the germline ends. In nucleotides, the CDR3 is TGTGCCAGCAATCTGGGGACCGAACAGCCCCAGCATTTT. Its protein product is CASNLGTEQPQHF.

Many counts were recorded for this clonotype. V gene TRBV6-2 or TRBV6-3 combines with J gene TRBJ2-4; 8 nucleotides match TRBD2. CDR1 is MNHEY and CDR2 is SVGEGT in the germline V gene. V shed 8 bases, J shed 1 base, and the junction held 13 bases outside the gene matches. The CDR3 is 17 residues long. In nucleotides, the CDR3 is TGTGCCAGCTCGGGCACTAGCGGAGCTCCCGCCAAAAACATTCAGTACTTC. Amino acid sequence: CASSGTSGAPAKNIQYF.

This clonotype occurred once. This chain links TRBV28 with TRBJ2-1; 8 nucleotides line up with TRBD2. The CDR3 runs to 15 residues. V was pared by 5 bases and J by 3 bases, with 6 bases of the junction left unmatched. The V gene's germline CDR1 is MDHEN and CDR2 SYDVKM. This CDR3 is CASSPLAANYNEQFF. The CDR3 nucleotides are TGTGCCAGCAGTCCACTAGCGGCTAACTACAATGAGCAGTTCTTC. The whole variable domain, filled in from reference TRBV28 and TRBJ2-1, reads DVKVTQSSRYLVKRTGEKVFLECVQDMDHENMFWYRQDPGLGLRLIYFSYDVKMKEKGDIPEGYSVSREKKERFSLILESASTNQTSMYLCASSPLAANYNEQFFGPGTRLTVL.

This clonotype was counted a single time. V and J are TRBV30 and TRBJ2-7; D call uncertain. Germline CDR1 and CDR2: GTSNPN and SVGIG (reference sequence). Trimming shortened V by 2 bases and J by 6 bases, and 14 bases separated the two germline ends. CDR3 size: 13 residues. The CDR3 loop is CAWSKFVAREQYF. CDR3 DNA sequence: TGTGCCTGGAGTAAATTCGTCGCACGCGAGCAGTACTTC.

This clonotype was seen just once. Since the CDR3 does not end with the conserved phenylalanine or tryptophan, this likely comes from a read error. The chain links TRBV11-3 to TRBJ2-5; TRBD2 aligns across 9 bases. The length of the CDR3 is 15 residues. Unmatched junction bases numbered 6, after V lost 2 bases and J lost 5 bases. Germline CDR1 SGHNT, CDR2 YENEEA. CDR3 nucleotides: TGTGCCAGCAGCTTAACAGCGGGAGGCCACGAGACCCAGTACTCT. Its translation is CASSLTAGGHETQYS.

CDR3 loop: CASSGNTRNEQFF. In DNA form, the CDR3 reads TGCGCCAGCAGTGGCAATACTCGGAATGAGCAGTTCTTC. This chain joins TRBV10-1 and TRBJ2-1; D remains unclear. The germline gives CDR1 WNHNN, CDR2 SYGVQD (reference sequence). The CDR3 is 13 amino acids. The V end lost 4 bases, the J end lost 7 bases, and 11 bases lay between the germline ends.

CDR3 in DNA: TGTGCCAGCAGGAGAGGGCAGGGACAGGGGTACAATGAGCAGTTCTTC. Amino acid sequence: CASRRGQGQGYNEQFF. The chain recombines TRBV12-3 or TRBV12-4 with TRBJ2-1; 10 bases align to TRBD1. The J segment lost 4 bases and the V segment lost 6 bases, leaving 9 bases of the junction unmatched. The CDR3 is 16 residues long.

The sample holds many counts of this clonotype. The chain uses TRBV14 and TRBJ1-3; a possible D gene is TRBD1 (5 bases). CDR1 and CDR2 from the germline V gene are SGHDN and FVKESK. The CDR3 consists of 14 residues. Trimming removed 4 bases at V and 2 bases at J, with 9 bases between. The CDR3 reads CASSLRGAGNTIYF. The CDR3 coding sequence is TGTGCCAGCAGCCTTCGGGGGGCTGGAAACACCATATATTTT.

Worth noting for this clonotype: The germline gene is not matched at one end of the junction; a read error may be the cause. The chain has TRBV7-8 and TRBJ1-6, with 8 bases aligning to TRBD1. Germline V gives CDR1 SGHVS, CDR2 FQNEAQ. The CDR3 is 15 amino acids. CDR3 in DNA: TGTGCCAGCAGCCCAAGGACAGGGCCTAATCCACCCCTCCACTTT. Amino acids: CASSPRTGPNPPLHF. Full variable domain (remainder filled in from reference TRBV7-8 and TRBJ1-6): GAGVSQSPRYKVAKRGQDVALRCDPISGHVSLFWYQQALGQGPEFLTYFQNEAQLDKSGLPSDRFFAERPEGSVSTLKIQRTQQEDSAVYLCASSPRTGPNPPLHFGNGTRLTVT.